This TCR beta chain was captured in a study of cytomegalovirus exposure and HLA in healthy donors. About the research overall: Previous work identified 120 million or so unique TCR beta sequences from around 170 million T cells. Study results and caveats: Reported performance of the classifier showed diagnosis of cytomegalovirus status with high specificity and sensitivity. Earlier findings revealed that most TCR beta V segments proved productive either about 87% or about 30% of the time. Usually a TCR sequence was rare, but some public TCRs were found in many donors.

With 60 Vbeta and 13 Jbeta primers, the PCR was carried out. Using immunoSEQ multiplex PCR, the repertoire was profiled, and TCRdb retains in-frame clones only, with some absent. The sample lists about 59,000 clones; about 69% were seen once. On this clone itself: Its matching antigen is unknown.

In germline, CDR1 is SGHAT, CDR2 FQDESV (reference sequence). This CDR3 has 15 amino acids. V was cut by 6 bases and J by 5 bases, with 17 bases left in between. This TCR derives from a man aged 25-45 years in good health and CMV-seropositive. Sequences were obtained from PBMCs. The chain couples TRBV11-1 to TRBJ2-1; D is perhaps TRBD1 (6 bases). CDR3 in amino acids: CASSSPGHRNNEQFF. DNA of the CDR3: TGTGCCAGCAGTTCCCCGGGACATCGCAACAATGAGCAGTTCTTC. Variable domain in full (rest from reference TRBV11-1 and TRBJ2-1): EAEVAQSPRYKITEKSQAVAFWCDPISGHATLYWYRQILGQGPELLVQFQDESVVDDSQLPKDRFSAERLKGVDSTLKIQPAELGDSAMYLCASSSPGHRNNEQFFGPGTRLTVL.